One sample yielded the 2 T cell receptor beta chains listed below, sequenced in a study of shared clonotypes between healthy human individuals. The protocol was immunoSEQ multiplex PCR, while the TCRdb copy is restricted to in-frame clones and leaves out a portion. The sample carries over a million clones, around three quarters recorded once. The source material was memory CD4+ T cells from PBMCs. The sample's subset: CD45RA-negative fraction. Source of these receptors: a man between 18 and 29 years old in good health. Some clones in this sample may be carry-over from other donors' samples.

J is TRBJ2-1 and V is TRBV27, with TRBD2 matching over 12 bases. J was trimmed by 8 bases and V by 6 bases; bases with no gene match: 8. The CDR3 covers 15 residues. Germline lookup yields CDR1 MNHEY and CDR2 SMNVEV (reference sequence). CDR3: CASSSWTSGTDEQFF. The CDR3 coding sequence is TGTGCCAGCAGCAGCTGGACTAGCGGGACCGATGAGCAGTTCTTC.

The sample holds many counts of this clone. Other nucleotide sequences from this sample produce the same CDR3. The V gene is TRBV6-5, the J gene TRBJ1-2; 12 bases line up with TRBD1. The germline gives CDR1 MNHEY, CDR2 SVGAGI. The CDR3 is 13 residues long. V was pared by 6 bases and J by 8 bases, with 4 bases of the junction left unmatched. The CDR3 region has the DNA TGTGCCAGCAGCGTGGGGACAGGGGGCGGCTACACCTTC. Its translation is CASSVGTGGGYTF.